The clone carrying this TCR beta chain occurred many times. Via MiXCR, TCRdb re-called the reads, giving one row per CDR3 protein. Here the sample spans 450,000 to 550,000 distinct CDR3 sequences, 16% being singletons. This CDR3 has 17 amino acids. The V and J ends lost 0 bases and 3 bases, in that order; junction bases with no gene match: 6. Germline assignment: CDR1 ENHRY and CDR2 SYGVKD. These data come from a study of T cell repertoires in cytomegalovirus infection. This TCR derives from a human donor in good health (CMV status not recorded). Some clones in this sample may be carry-over from other donors' samples. The chain has TRBV10-3 and TRBJ1-1, with 11 bases identical to TRBD1. What was sequenced was CD8+ T cells from PBMCs. The CDR3 loop reads CAISESGQGVWDTEAFF. Here the CDR3 DNA reads TGTGCCATCAGTGAGTCGGGACAGGGGGTGTGGGACACTGAAGCTTTCTTT.